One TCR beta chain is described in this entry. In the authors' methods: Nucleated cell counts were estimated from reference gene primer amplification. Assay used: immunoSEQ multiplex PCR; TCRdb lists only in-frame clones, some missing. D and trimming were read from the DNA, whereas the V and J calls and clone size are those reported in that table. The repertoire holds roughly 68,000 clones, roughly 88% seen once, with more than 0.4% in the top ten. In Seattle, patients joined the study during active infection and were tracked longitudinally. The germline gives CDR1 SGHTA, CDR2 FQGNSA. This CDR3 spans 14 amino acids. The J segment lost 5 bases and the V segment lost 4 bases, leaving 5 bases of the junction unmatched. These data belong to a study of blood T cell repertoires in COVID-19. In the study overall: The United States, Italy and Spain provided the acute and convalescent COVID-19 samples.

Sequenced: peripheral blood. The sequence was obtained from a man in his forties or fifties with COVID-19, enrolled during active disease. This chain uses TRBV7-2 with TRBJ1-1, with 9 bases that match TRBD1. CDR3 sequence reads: CASSSRQGGTEAFF. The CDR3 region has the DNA TGTGCCAGCAGCTCCCGACAGGGGGGGACTGAAGCTTTCTTT.